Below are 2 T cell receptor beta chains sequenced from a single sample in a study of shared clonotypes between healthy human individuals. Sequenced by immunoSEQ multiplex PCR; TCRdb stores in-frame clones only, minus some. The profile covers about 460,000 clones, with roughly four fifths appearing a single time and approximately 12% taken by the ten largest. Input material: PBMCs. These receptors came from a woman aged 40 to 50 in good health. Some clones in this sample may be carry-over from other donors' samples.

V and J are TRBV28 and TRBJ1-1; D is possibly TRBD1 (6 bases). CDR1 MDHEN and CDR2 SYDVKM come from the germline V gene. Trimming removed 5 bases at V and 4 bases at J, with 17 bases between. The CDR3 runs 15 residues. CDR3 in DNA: TGTGCCAGCAGTGCGGACAGTCTTCAGAGCACTGAAGCTTTCTTT. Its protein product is CASSADSLQSTEAFF.

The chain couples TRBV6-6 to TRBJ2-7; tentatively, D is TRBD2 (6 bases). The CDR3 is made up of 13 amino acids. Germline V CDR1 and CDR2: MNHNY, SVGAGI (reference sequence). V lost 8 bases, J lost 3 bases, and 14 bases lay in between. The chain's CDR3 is CASGGAGLYEQYF. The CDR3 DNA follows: TGTGCCAGCGGCGGGGCAGGGCTCTACGAGCAGTACTTC.